This T cell receptor beta chain was sequenced for a study of T cell repertoires in cytomegalovirus infection. Whole-study context: Both CMV infection and a matching HLA type were indicated by public TCR beta signatures.

TCRdb passed the reads through MiXCR, listing each CDR3 protein once. Of under 600,000 distinct CDR3 sequences detected, about 15% appear once; the ten largest clones hold about 24%. The CDR3 contains 16 residues. With 6 bases clipped from V and 6 bases from J, the junction kept 11 bases outside the gene matches. This clonotype was observed many times. Source material: CD8+ T cells from PBMCs. This receptor was identified in a human donor in good health (CMV status not recorded). Some clones in this sample may be carry-over from other donors' samples. The V and J genes are TRBV12-3 or TRBV12-4 and TRBJ2-7, with 13 bases fitting TRBD2. DNA of the CDR3: TGTGCCAGCAGCCCGACTAGCGGGGGGCCCCCCCCCGAGCAGTACTTC. The encoded protein is CASSPTSGGPPPEQYF.